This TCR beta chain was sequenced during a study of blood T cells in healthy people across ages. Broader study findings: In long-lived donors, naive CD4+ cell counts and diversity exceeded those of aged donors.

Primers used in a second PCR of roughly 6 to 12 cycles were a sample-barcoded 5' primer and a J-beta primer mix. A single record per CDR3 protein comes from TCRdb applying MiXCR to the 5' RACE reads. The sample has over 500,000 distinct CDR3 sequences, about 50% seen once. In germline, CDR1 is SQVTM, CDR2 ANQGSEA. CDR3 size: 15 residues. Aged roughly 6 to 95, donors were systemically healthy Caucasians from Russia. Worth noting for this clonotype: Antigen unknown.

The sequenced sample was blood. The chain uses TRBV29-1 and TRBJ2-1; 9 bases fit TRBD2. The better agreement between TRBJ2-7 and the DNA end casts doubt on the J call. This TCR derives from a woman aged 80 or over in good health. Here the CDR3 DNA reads TGCAGCGTTGGTCGTAGCGGGGGCTCCTACAATGAGCAGTACTTC. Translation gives CSVGRSGGSYNEQYF.